This entry describes one T cell receptor beta chain. It has no known antigen specificity. Base qualities were left out, and no much larger clone turns up one base away. TCRbeta CDR3 regions were amplified from genomic DNA using the immunoSEQ Assay, a bias-controlled multiplex PCR. The paper's processing steps were these. The number of nucleated cells in each sample was estimated from the amplification of reference gene primers within the assay. To quantify the absolute abundance of each unique TCRbeta CDR3 rearrangement, sequence reads were collapsed and filtered. For each sample, productive Simpson clonality was calculated as the square root of Simpson's diversity index across productive rearrangements. Entries here come from immuneACCESS through TCRdb and include only in-frame sequences with V and J called. Some clones fail to appear in such tables; in the studies checked, an unresolved V gene covers under half of the shortfall, and the cause of the remainder is unknown. The DNA gave D and trimming, while V, J and clone size come from that table. The sample records about 410,000 clones, roughly 90% of which are singletons. 1.5% to 2% of the sample belongs to the ten largest clones.

From cysteine to phenylalanine, the CDR3 is 12 amino acids long. The entry retains the CDR3 DNA only, 36 bases that are in frame from base 1. The V end gives up 10 bases and the J end 5 bases, leaving 5 bases in the junction not matched to a gene. From the germline V gene, CDR1 is SNHLY and CDR2 is FYNNEI. The data are from a study of blood T cell repertoires in COVID-19 (dated by TCRdb to the early 2020s). Describing the broader study: Samples from collaborators originated in the United States, Italy and Spain and spanned both the acute and convalescent phases of COVID-19. The material from the prospective study consisted of cDNA or gDNA derived from T cells, B-cell-depleted T cells, or PBMCs. The dataset comprised deeply sampled blood TCRbeta repertoires from subjects exposed to, actively infected with, or recovered from COVID-19. The repertoires were released in a freely available public database intended as a resource for research on the immune response to SARS-CoV-2. The samples were drawn from two sources: the first 160 participants of the ongoing ImmuneRACE study, and fewer than 1,500 subjects contributed by 6 global collaborators. A de-identified subject ID, COVID-19 status, age in years and sex were almost always included in the sample metadata. Where HLA class I and class II types were available, the types were taken from metadata supplied by the sample provider, not from assay-based typing. Paper-wide results and their limitations: The quantity of clinical and demographic metadata differed by source and by participant and was supplied without curation.

Participants in the prospective study were enrolled through a virtual design, were aged about 18 to 89 years, and lived in 24 United States geographic areas. Cohort assignment in the prospective study relied on participant-reported clinical history from a screening survey and a study questionnaire. For ImmuneRACE Cohort 3, a participant was defined as recovered based on two consecutive negative NP/OP PCR tests, clearance by a healthcare professional, or resolution of symptoms. In the prospective study, mobile phlebotomists collected whole blood, serum and a nasopharyngeal or oropharyngeal swab from each participant. Participants in the prospective study had the option to provide additional blood draws and questionnaires over a roughly two-month period. Before DNA extraction, prospective study blood samples were shipped either frozen or at room temperature.

Material: PBMCs or T cells enriched from blood (not recorded which). This sequence originates from a woman under 40 who had recovered from COVID-19. This chain is built from TRBV2 and TRBJ1-2, with 9 bases in between that match TRBD1. In nucleotides, the sequence is TGTGCCATCGGGACAGGGAGGTATGGCTACACCTTC. It translates to CAIGTGRYGYTF.